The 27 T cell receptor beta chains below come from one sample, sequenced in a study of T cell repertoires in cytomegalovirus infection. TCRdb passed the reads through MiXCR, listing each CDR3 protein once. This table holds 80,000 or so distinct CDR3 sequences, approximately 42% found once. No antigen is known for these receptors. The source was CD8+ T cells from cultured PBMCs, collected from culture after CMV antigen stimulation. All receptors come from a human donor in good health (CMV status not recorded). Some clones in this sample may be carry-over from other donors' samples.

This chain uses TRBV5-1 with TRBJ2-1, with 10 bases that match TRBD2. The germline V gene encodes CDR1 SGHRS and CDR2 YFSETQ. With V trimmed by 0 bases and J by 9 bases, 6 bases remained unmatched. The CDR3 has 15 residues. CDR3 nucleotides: TGCGCCAGCAGCTTGGGTAGTAGCGGGGGGCTTGAGCAGTTCTTC. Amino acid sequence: CASSLGSSGGLEQFF. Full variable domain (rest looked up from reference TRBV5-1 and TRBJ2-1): KAGVTQTPRYLIKTRGQQVTLSCSPISGHRSVSWYQQTPGQGLQFLFEYFSETQRNKGNFPGRFSGRQFSNSRSEMNVSTLELGDSALYLCASSLGSSGGLEQFFGPGTRLTVL.

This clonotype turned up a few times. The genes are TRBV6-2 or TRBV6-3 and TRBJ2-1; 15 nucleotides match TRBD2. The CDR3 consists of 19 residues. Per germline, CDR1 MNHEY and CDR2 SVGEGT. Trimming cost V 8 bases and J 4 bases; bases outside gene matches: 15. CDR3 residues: CASDDPGLAGGPSYNEQFF. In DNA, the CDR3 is TGTGCCAGCGACGATCCCGGACTAGCGGGGGGGCCGTCGTACAATGAGCAGTTCTTC.

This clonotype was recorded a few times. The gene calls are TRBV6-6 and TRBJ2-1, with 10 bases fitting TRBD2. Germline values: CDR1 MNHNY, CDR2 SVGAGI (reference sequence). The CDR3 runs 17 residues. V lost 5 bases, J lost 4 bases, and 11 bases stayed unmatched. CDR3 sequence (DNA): TGTGCCAGCAGTCGGGCTAGCGGGGGCGGCGGGTACAATGAGCAGTTCTTC. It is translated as CASSRASGGGGYNEQFF.

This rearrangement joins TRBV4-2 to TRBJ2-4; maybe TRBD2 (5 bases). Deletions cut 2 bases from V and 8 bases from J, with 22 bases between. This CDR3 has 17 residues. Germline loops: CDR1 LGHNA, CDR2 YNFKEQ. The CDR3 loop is CASSQTPVGLGGDIQYF. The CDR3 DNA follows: TGTGCCAGCAGCCAAACCCCGGTTGGCCTAGGAGGAGACATTCAGTACTTC.

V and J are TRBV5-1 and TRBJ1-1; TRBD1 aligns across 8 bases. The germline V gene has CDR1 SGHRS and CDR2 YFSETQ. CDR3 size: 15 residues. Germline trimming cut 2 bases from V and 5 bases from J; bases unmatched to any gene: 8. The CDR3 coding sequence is TGCGCCAGCAGCTTCGCTGGACAGGGTGGGACTGAAGCTTTCTTT. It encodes CASSFAGQGGTEAFF.

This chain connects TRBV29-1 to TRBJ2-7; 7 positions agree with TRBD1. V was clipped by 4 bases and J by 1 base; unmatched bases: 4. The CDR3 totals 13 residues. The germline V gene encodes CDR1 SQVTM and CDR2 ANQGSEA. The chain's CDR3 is CSVGGGASYEQYF. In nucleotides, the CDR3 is TGCAGCGTTGGAGGGGGCGCGTCCTACGAGCAGTACTTC.

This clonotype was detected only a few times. In nucleotides, the CDR3 is TGCGCCAGCAGCCCAATAGGGACAGCGGTCCAAGAGACCCAGTACTTC. The encoded protein is CASSPIGTAVQETQYF. The J gene is TRBJ2-5, the V gene TRBV5-1; 7 positions match TRBD1. The CDR3 spans 16 residues. The V gene's germline CDR1 is SGHRS and CDR2 YFSETQ. The V segment lost 4 bases and the J segment 1 base; nucleotides outside the gene matches: 10. Full variable domain (missing parts from reference TRBV5-1 and TRBJ2-5): KAGVTQTPRYLIKTRGQQVTLSCSPISGHRSVSWYQQTPGQGLQFLFEYFSETQRNKGNFPGRFSGRQFSNSRSEMNVSTLELGDSALYLCASSPIGTAVQETQYFGPGTRLLVL.

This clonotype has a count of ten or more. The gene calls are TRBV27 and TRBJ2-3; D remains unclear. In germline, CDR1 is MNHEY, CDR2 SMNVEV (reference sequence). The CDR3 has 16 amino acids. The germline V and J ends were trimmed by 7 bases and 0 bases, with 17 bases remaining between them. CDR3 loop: CASKHLPVRSTDTQYF. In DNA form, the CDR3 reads TGTGCCAGCAAGCACCTCCCGGTACGAAGCACAGATACGCAGTATTTT.

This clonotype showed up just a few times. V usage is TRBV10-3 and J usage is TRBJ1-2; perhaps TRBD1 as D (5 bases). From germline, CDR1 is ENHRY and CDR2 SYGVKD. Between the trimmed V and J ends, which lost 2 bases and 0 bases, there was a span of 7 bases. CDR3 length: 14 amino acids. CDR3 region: CAISEQQANYGYTF. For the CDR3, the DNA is TGTGCCATCAGTGAGCAACAGGCTAACTATGGCTACACCTTC.

CDR3 residues: CASSLVNGLHTGELFF. In DNA, the CDR3 is TGTGCCAGCAGCTTAGTAAATGGGTTGCACACCGGGGAGCTGTTTTTT. The chain has TRBV11-2 and TRBJ2-2; D is ambiguous. Germline CDR1 is SGHAT and CDR2 is FQNNGV. The CDR3 sequence is 16 residues long. The ends were cut back, 1 base at V and 3 bases at J, with 12 bases in the middle.

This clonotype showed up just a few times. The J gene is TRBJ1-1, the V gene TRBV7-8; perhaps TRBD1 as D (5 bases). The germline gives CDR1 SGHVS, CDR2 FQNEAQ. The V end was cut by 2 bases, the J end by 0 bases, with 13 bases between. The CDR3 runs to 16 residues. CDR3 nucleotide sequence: TGTGCCAGCAGCTTATCGGTTGGGGGTATGAACACTGAAGCTTTCTTT. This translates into CASSLSVGGMNTEAFF.

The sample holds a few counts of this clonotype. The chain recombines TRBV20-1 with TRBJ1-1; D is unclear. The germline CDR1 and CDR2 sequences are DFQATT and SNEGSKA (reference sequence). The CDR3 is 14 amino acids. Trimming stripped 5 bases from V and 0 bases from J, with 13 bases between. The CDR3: CSAGLGGMNTEAFF. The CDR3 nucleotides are TGCAGTGCTGGGCTCGGAGGGATGAACACTGAAGCTTTCTTT.

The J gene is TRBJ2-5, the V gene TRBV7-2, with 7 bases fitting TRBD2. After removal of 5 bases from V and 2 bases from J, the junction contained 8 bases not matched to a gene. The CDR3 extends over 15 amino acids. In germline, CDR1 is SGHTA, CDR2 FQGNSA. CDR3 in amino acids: CASSPGGGLQETQYF. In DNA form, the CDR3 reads TGTGCCAGCAGCCCCGGCGGGGGATTACAAGAGACCCAGTACTTC.

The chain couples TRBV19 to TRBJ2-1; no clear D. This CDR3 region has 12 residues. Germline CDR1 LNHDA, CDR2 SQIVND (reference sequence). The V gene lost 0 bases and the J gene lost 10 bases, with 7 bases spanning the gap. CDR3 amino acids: CASSIDPREQFF. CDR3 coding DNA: TGTGCCAGTAGTATAGATCCCCGGGAGCAGTTCTTC.

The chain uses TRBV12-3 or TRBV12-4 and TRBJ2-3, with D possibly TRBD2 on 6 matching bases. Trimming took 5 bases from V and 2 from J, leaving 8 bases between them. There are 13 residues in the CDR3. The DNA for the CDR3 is TGTGCCAGCAGTGGGACTCCCACAGATACGCAGTATTTT. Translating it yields CASSGTPTDTQYF.

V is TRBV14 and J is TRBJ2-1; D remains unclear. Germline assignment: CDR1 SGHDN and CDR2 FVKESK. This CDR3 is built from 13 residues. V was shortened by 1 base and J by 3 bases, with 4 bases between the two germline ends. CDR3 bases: TGTGCCAGCAGCCAAGTAATCTACAATGAGCAGTTCTTC. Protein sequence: CASSQVIYNEQFF.

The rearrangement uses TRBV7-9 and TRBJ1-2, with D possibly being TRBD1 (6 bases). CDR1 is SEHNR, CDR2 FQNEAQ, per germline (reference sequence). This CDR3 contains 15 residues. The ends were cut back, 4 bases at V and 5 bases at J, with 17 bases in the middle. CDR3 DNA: TGTGCCAGCAGCTCCAGTAGTCGGGGGGCGTATGGCTACACCTTC. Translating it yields CASSSSSRGAYGYTF.

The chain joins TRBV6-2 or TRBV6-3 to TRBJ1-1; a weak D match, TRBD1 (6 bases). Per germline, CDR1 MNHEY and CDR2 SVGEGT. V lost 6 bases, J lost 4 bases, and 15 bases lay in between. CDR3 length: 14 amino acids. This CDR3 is CASRQNRESTEAFF. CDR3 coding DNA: TGTGCCAGCAGGCAGAACAGGGAATCCACTGAAGCTTTCTTT.

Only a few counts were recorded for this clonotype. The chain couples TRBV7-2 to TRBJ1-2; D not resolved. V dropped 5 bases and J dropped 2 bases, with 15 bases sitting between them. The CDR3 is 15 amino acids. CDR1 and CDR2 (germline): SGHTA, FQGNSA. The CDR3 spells CASSPLLVRNYGYTF. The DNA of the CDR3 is TGTGCCAGCAGCCCCCTATTGGTGAGGAACTATGGCTACACCTTC.

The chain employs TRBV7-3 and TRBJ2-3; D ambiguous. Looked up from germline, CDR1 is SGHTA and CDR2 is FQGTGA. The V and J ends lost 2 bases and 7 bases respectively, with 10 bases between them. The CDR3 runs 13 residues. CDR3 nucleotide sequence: TGTGCCAGCAGCTTAGACAAGCCGAATACGCAGTATTTT. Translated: CASSLDKPNTQYF.

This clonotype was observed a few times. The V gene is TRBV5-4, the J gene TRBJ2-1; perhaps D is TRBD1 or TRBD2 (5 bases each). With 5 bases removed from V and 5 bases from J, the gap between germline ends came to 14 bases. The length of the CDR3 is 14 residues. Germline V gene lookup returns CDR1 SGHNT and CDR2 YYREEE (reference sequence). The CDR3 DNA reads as TGTGCCAGCAGACCGACCGGGGCCGACAATGAGCAGTTCTTC. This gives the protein CASRPTGADNEQFF.

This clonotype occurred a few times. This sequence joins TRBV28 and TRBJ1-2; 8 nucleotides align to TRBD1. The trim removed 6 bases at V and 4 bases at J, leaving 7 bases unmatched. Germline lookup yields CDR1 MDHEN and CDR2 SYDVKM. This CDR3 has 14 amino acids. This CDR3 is CASSTIGQGYGYTF. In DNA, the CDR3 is TGTGCCAGCAGCACAATCGGACAGGGCTATGGCTACACCTTC.

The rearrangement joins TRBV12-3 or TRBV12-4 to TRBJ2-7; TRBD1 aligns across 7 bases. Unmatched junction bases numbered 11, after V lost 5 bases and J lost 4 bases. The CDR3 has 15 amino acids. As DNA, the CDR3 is TGTGCCAGCAGTAAAACAGGGGCCTATAGTTACGAGCAGTACTTC. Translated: CASSKTGAYSYEQYF.

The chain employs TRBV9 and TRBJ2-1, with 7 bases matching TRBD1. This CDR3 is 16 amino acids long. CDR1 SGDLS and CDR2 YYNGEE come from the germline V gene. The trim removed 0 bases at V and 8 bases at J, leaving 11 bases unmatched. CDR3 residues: CASSVGGTVGAHEQFF. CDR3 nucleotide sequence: TGTGCCAGCAGCGTAGGAGGGACAGTAGGGGCCCATGAGCAGTTCTTC.

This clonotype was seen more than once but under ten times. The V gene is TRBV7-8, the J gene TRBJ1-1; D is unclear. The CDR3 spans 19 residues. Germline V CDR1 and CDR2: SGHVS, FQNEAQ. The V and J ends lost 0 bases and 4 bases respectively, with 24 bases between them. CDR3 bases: TGTGCCAGCAGCTTAGCGGGATTTGCGGAGGTATGGCCCGCCACTGAAGCTTTCTTT. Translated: CASSLAGFAEVWPATEAFF. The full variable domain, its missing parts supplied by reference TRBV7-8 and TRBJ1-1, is GAGVSQSPRYKVAKRGQDVALRCDPISGHVSLFWYQQALGQGPEFLTYFQNEAQLDKSGLPSDRFFAERPEGSVSTLKIQRTQQEDSAVYLCASSLAGFAEVWPATEAFFGQGTRLTVV.

DNA for the CDR3: TGTGCCACCAGCAGAGAACCAGCTTACTCCTACGAGCAGTACTTC. Encoded protein: CATSREPAYSYEQYF. The chain recombines TRBV15 with TRBJ2-7; D is unresolved. V was pared by 0 bases and J by 0 bases, with 9 bases between. Germline-derived CDR1 and CDR2 are LNHNV and YYDKDF (reference sequence). This CDR3 has 15 residues. Full variable domain (rest looked up from reference TRBV15 and TRBJ2-7): DAMVIQNPRYQVTQFGKPVTLSCSQTLNHNVMYWYQQKSSQAPKLLFHYYDKDFNNEADTPDNFQSRRPNTSFCFLDIRSPGLGDTAMYLCATSREPAYSYEQYFGPGTRLTVT.

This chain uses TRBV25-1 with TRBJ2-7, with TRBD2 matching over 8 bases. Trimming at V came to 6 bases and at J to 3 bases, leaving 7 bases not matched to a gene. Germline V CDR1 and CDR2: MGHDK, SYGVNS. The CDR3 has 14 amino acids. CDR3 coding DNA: TGTGCCAGCAGGGGGCCGGGGGGGCTCTACGAGCAGTACTTC. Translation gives CASRGPGGLYEQYF.